This entry describes one T cell receptor (beta chain). This sample was included in a study of control samples from healthy donors and cancer patients. Using immunoSEQ multiplex PCR, the repertoire was profiled, and TCRdb retains in-frame clones only, with some absent. The specimen's table records roughly 190,000 clones. The CDR3 is 17 residues long. Germline lookup yields CDR1 SGHVS and CDR2 FNYEAQ. Trimming cost V 5 bases and J 0 bases, with 17 bases left between them. The genes are TRBV7-6 and TRBJ2-1, with D perhaps TRBD2 (5 bases). Sequencing used blood. This TCR derives from a woman aged 25 to 39 in good health. The CDR3 coding sequence is TGTGCCAGCAGCAATTTCCTGGACTCGATCTCCTACAATGAGCAGTTCTTC. It codes for CASSNFLDSISYNEQFF. Variable domain in full (rest from reference TRBV7-6 and TRBJ2-1): GAGVSQSPRYKVTKRGQDVALRCDPISGHVSLYWYRQALGQGPEFLTYFNYEAQQDKSGLPNDRFSAERPEGSISTLTIQRTEQRDSAMYRCASSNFLDSISYNEQFFGPGTRLTVL.